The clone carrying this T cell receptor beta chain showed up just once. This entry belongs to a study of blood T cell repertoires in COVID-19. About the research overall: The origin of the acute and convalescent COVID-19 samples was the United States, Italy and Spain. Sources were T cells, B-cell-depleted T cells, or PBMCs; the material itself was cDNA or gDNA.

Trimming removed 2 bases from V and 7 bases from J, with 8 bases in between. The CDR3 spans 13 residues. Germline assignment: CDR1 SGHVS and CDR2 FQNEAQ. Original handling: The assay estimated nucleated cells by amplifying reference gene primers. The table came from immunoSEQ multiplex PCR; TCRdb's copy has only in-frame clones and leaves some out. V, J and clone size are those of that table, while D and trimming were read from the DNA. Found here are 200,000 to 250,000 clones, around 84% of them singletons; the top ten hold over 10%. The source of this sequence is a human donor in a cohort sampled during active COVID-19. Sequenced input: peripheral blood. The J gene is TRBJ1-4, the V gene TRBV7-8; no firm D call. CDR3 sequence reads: CASSLSYPEKLFF. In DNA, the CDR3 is TGTGCCAGCAGCTTATCCTACCCTGAAAAACTGTTTTTT.